These T cell receptor beta chains were read from a single sample in a study of cytomegalovirus exposure and HLA in healthy donors. Sequencing was performed with immunoSEQ multiplex PCR; in TCRdb, only in-frame clones are kept and a portion is missing. This table holds 150,000 to 200,000 clones, 85% to 90% found once. The specimen was PBMCs. Receptors originate from a woman aged 18-29 years in good health and CMV-seronegative. Each CDR3 is given with its conserved first and last residue. A D gene is named only where the DNA matches it firmly. The listing skips clone size in some rows; elsewhere it reads once, few, many or a size class.

TRBV6-7	TRBD1	TRBJ1-1	.	CASSSTRDRGRGLNTEAFF	TGTGCCAGCAGTTCCACAAGGGACAGGGGGCGCGGACTGAACACTGAAGCTTTCTTT
TRBV11-3	.	TRBJ2-1	.	CASSLERGGDNEQFF	TGTGCCAGCAGCTTAGAAAGGGGGGGGGACAATGAGCAGTTCTTC
TRBV30	TRBD2	TRBJ2-1	.	CAWNVNRVSGVYNEQFF	TGTGCCTGGAATGTAAACCGGGTTAGCGGGGTATACAATGAGCAGTTCTTC
TRBV5-4	TRBD1	TRBJ2-5	.	CASSLGGQNQETQYF	TGTGCCAGCAGCTTGGGGGGACAGAATCAAGAGACCCAGTACTTC
TRBV28	.	TRBJ1-2	.	CASSLEGRALGYTF	TGTGCCAGCAGTTTAGAGGGAAGGGCTTTAGGCTACACCTTC
TRBV13	TRBD2	TRBJ2-7	.	CASSWTSATYEQYF	TGTGCCAGCAGCTGGACTAGCGCCACCTACGAGCAGTACTTC
TRBV27	.	TRBJ2-2	.	CASSFASYTGELFF	TGTGCCAGCAGTTTCGCTAGCTACACCGGGGAGCTGTTTTTT
TRBV19	TRBD2	TRBJ2-7	.	CASRKLAGGVYEQYF	TGTGCCAGTAGGAAACTAGCGGGAGGGGTTTACGAGCAGTACTTC
TRBV10-2	.	TRBJ2-5	once	CASSEPWTPSETQYF	TGCGCCAGCAGTGAGCCATGGACTCCCTCCGAGACCCAGTACTTC
TRBV9	TRBD1	TRBJ1-1	.	CASSAGQVNTEAFF	TGTGCCAGCAGCGCAGGACAGGTTAACACTGAAGCTTTCTTT
TRBV5-1	.	TRBJ2-2	.	CASSLIGSGSTGELFF	TGCGCCAGCAGCTTGATAGGTAGCGGATCCACCGGGGAGCTGTTTTTT
TRBV19	TRBD2	TRBJ2-5	.	CASSAGLGDQETQYF	TGTGCCAGTAGTGCCGGACTAGGCGACCAAGAGACCCAGTACTTC
TRBV7-2	TRBD2	TRBJ2-5	.	CASSLAAGDERTQYF	TGTGCCAGCAGCTTAGCAGCGGGAGATGAGAGAACCCAGTACTTC
TRBV19	TRBD2	TRBJ2-3	.	CASSMTGAGGTDTQYF	TGTGCCAGTAGTATGACAGGAGCGGGGGGCACAGATACGCAGTATTTT
TRBV27	.	TRBJ1-2	.	CASSSSGDNYGYTF	TGTGCCAGCAGTTCCTCGGGGGATAACTATGGCTACACCTTC
TRBV11-2	.	TRBJ1-1	few	CASSWTVGEGEAFF	TGTGCCAGCAGCTGGACGGTGGGAGAGGGTGAAGCTTTCTTT
TRBV7-3	.	TRBJ1-5	.	CASSSQGNQPQHF	TGTGCCAGCAGCTCGCAGGGCAATCAGCCCCAGCATTTT
TRBV29-1	.	TRBJ1-4	.	CSARQVLNEKLFF	TGCAGCGCCAGACAGGTCCTTAATGAAAAACTGTTTTTT
TRBV28	.	TRBJ1-2	.	CASSFLEQFGGYTF	TGTGCCAGCAGTTTCTTAGAACAGTTCGGTGGCTACACCTTC
TRBV4-2	.	TRBJ2-1	.	CASSPVGARRGGNEQFF	TGTGCCAGCAGCCCCGTGGGGGCGAGGAGAGGGGGAAATGAGCAGTTCTTC
TRBV6-6	TRBD1	TRBJ1-2	.	CASSSGQLGYTF	TGTGCCAGCAGCTCGGGACAGCTCGGCTACACCTTC
TRBV6-1	TRBD1	TRBJ1-6	.	CASSAWTGQNSPLHF	TGTGCCAGCAGTGCATGGACAGGCCAGAATTCACCCCTCCACTTT
TRBV28	.	TRBJ1-5	.	CASSRQLNQPQHF	TGTGCCAGCAGTCGACAGCTTAATCAGCCCCAGCATTTT
TRBV19	TRBD2	TRBJ2-1	few	CASSISLAGDYNEQFF	TGTGCCAGTAGTATATCCCTAGCGGGTGATTACAATGAGCAGTTCTTC
TRBV5-4	.	TRBJ2-5	.	CASSQIAGGRETQYF	TGTGCCAGCAGCCAAATAGCAGGGGGGCGGGAGACCCAGTACTTC
TRBV6-5	.	TRBJ1-6	.	CASTLRGNSPLHF	TGTGCCAGCACCTTAAGGGGGAATTCACCCCTCCACTTT
TRBV30	.	TRBJ1-4	few	CAWSVLREKLFF	TGTGCCTGGAGTGTACTCAGGGAAAAACTGTTTTTT
TRBV5-1	.	TRBJ2-2	.	CASSSGTPNTGEPFF	TGCGCCAGCAGCTCCGGGACACCAAACACCGGGGAGCCGTTTTTT
TRBV10-3	TRBD2	TRBJ2-1	.	CAISKTGTSGSHTYNEQFF	TGTGCCATCAGCAAAACCGGGACTAGCGGGAGCCACACCTACAATGAGCAGTTCTTC
TRBV19	TRBD2	TRBJ2-7	once	CATAVLAGPYEQYF	TGTGCCACCGCGGTCCTAGCGGGTCCCTACGAGCAGTACTTC
TRBV6-1	.	TRBJ1-1	.	CASSDVQGQSILKNTEAFF	TGTGCCAGCAGTGATGTCCAGGGGCAATCTATCTTAAAGAACACTGAAGCTTTCTTT
TRBV6-1	TRBD2	TRBJ2-2	.	CASYSGGATGELFF	TGTGCCAGCTACTCGGGGGGTGCCACCGGGGAGCTGTTTTTT
TRBV7-9	TRBD1	TRBJ2-7	.	CASSPPGYLVDRALRGQYF	TGTGCCAGCAGCCCCCCGGGCTACTTAGTAGACAGGGCCTTACGTGGGCAGTACTTC
TRBV4-3	.	TRBJ2-7	.	CASSPTQGSSYEQYF	TGCGCCAGCAGCCCCACCCAGGGATCCTCCTACGAGCAGTACTTC
TRBV5-1	TRBD1	TRBJ2-5	.	CASSPIGRGPETQYF	TGCGCCAGCAGCCCTATAGGCAGGGGGCCCGAGACCCAGTACTTC
TRBV28	.	TRBJ2-1	.	CASGQYNEQFF	TGTGCCAGTGGACAGTACAATGAGCAGTTCTTC
TRBV7-6	TRBD2	TRBJ2-3	.	CASSFSVGLAYHPSTDTQYF	TGTGCCAGCAGCTTTAGCGTGGGACTAGCTTATCACCCGAGCACAGATACGCAGTATTTT
TRBV6-6	TRBD2	TRBJ2-3	.	CASREGREGDTQYF	TGTGCCAGCCGAGAGGGCAGGGAGGGAGATACGCAGTATTTT
TRBV19	TRBD2	TRBJ2-1	.	CASKELAGYNEQFF	TGTGCCAGTAAAGAACTAGCGGGCTACAATGAGCAGTTCTTC
TRBV6-5	TRBD1	TRBJ2-7	.	CASRVQGSSSYEQYF	TGTGCCAGCAGAGTACAGGGGTCGAGCTCCTACGAGCAGTACTTC
TRBV19	TRBD2	TRBJ2-3	.	CASRTSGSPSSSTDTQYF	TGTGCCAGTAGAACTAGCGGGAGTCCTAGTTCTAGCACAGATACGCAGTATTTT
TRBV30	.	TRBJ1-6	once	CAWRGTVDSPLHF	TGTGCCTGGAGAGGAACAGTGGATTCACCCCTCCACTTT
TRBV7-3	.	TRBJ2-7	.	CASSLGPSSYEQYF	TGTGCCAGCAGCTTGGGCCCCAGCTCCTACGAGCAGTACTTC
TRBV30	.	TRBJ1-2	.	CAWSAHPWGSNYGYTF	TGTGCCTGGAGCGCACACCCTTGGGGCAGTAACTATGGCTACACCTTC
TRBV6-5	TRBD2	TRBJ2-1	.	CASSLAGGRGTEQFF	TGTGCCAGCAGCCTAGCGGGAGGAAGGGGTACTGAGCAGTTCTTC